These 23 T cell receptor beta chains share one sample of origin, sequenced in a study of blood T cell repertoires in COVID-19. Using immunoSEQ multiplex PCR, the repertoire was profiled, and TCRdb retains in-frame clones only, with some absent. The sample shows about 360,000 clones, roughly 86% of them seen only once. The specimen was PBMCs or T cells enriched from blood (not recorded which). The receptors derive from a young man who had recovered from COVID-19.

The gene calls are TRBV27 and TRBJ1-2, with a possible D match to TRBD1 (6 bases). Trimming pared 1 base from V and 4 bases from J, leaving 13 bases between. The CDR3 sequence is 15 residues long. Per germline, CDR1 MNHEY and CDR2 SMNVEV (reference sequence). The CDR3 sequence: CASSLYPRQAYGYTF. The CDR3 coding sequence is TGTGCCAGCAGTTTATACCCTCGACAGGCCTATGGCTACACCTTC.

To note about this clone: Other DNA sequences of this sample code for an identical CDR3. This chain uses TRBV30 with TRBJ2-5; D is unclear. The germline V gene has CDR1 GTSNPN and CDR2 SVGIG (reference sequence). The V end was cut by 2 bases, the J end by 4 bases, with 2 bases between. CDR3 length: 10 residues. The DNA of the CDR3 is TGTGCCTGGAGTCGAGAGACCCAGTACTTC. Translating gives CAWSRETQYF.

CDR3 bases: TGTGCCAGCAGTTATCTGGGGGCTCCTAACACTGAAGCTTTCTTT. Encoded protein: CASSYLGAPNTEAFF. The chain recombines TRBV6-5 with TRBJ1-1, with D possibly matching TRBD1 (6 bases). The V end lost 3 bases, the J end lost 2 bases, and 13 bases lay between the germline ends. CDR3 length: 15 residues. CDR1 MNHEY and CDR2 SVGAGI come from the germline V gene.

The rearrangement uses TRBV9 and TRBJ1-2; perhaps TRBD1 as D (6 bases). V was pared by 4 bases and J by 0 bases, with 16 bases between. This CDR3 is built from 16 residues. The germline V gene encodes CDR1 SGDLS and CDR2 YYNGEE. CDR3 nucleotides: TGTGCCAGCAGCATAGCCTGGACAGCAACTAACTATGGCTACACCTTC. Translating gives CASSIAWTATNYGYTF.

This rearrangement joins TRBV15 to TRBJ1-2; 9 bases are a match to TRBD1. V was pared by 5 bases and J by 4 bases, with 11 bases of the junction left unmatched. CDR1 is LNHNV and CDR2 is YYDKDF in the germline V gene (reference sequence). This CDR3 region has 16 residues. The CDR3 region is CATSGGTGLDLYGYTF. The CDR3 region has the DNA TGTGCCACCAGCGGCGGGACAGGGTTGGACCTCTATGGCTACACCTTC.

The DNA of the CDR3 is TGTGCCAGCAGTGAAGAGATAGCAGGGGGCCGGAACTATGGCTACACCTTC. Residues: CASSEEIAGGRNYGYTF. V is TRBV6-1 and J is TRBJ1-2; the match to TRBD1 covers 8 bases. The CDR3 is 17 amino acids. The J segment lost 2 bases and the V segment lost 1 base, leaving 9 bases of the junction unmatched. The germline V gene encodes CDR1 MNHNS and CDR2 SASEGT.

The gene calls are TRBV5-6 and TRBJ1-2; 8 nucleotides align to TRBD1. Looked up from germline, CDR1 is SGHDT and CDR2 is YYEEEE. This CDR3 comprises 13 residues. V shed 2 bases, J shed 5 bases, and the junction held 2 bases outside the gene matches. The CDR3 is CASSLRQGYGYTF. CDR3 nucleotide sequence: TGTGCCAGCAGCTTACGACAGGGGTATGGCTACACCTTC.

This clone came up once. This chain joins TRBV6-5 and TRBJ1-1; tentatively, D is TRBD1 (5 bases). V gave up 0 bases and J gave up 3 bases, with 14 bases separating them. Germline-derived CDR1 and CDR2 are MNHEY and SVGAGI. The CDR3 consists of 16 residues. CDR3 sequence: CASSYSSKGVDTEAFF. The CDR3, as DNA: TGTGCCAGCAGTTACTCGAGTAAAGGGGTGGACACTGAAGCTTTCTTT.

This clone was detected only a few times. In DNA form, the CDR3 reads TGTGCCAGCAGTTCTCTCGGGACAGGGGATTCACCCCTCCACTTT. Its translation: CASSSLGTGDSPLHF. The rearrangement joins TRBV6-5 to TRBJ1-6; 10 bases are shared with TRBD1. With V trimmed by 4 bases and J by 8 bases, 5 bases remained unmatched. The CDR3 totals 15 residues. Germline CDR1 reads MNHEY; CDR2 reads SVGAGI.

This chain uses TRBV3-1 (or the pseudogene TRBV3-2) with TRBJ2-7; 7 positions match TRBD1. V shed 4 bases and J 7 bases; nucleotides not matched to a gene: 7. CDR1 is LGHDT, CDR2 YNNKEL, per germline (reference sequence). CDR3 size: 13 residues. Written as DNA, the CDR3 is TGTGCCAGCAGCCCGACAGGGTCTGGGGAGCAGTACTTC. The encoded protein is CASSPTGSGEQYF.

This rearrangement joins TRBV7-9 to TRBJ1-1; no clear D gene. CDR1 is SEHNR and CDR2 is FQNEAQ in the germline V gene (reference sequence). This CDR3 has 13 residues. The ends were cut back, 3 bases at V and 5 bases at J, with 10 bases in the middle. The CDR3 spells CASSLEGETEAFF. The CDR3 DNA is TGTGCCAGCAGCTTGGAGGGTGAAACTGAAGCTTTCTTT.

CDR3 region: CASSLTEVYGYTF. The CDR3 coding sequence is TGTGCCAGCAGCTTGACAGAAGTCTATGGCTACACCTTC. J is TRBJ1-2 and V is TRBV5-5; D remains ambiguous. V lost 1 base to trimming and J lost 4 bases, with 8 bases between them. CDR1 and CDR2 from the germline V gene are SGHKS and YYEKEE (reference sequence). CDR3 length: 13 amino acids.

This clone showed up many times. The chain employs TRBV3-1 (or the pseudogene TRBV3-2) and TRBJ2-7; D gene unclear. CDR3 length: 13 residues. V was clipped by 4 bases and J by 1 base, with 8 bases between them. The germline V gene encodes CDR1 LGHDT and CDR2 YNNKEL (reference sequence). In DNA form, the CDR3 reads TGTGCCAGCAGCCCCGTAGATTCCTACGAGCAGTACTTC. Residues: CASSPVDSYEQYF.

The CDR3 nucleotides are TGTGCCAGCAGAGACTTCAAGACAGGGAAGAACACTGAAGCTTTCTTT. It codes for CASRDFKTGKNTEAFF. The chain couples TRBV27 to TRBJ1-1; 7 positions match TRBD1. V dropped 6 bases and J dropped 1; count of bases not matched to a gene: 11. The CDR3 contains 16 residues. CDR1 and CDR2 from the germline V gene are MNHEY and SMNVEV (reference sequence).

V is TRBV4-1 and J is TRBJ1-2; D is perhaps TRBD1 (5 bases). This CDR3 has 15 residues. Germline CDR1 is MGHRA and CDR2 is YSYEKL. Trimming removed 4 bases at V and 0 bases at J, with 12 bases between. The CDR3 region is CASSLGGSANYGYTF. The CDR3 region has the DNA TGCGCCAGCAGCCTCGGGGGGTCAGCTAACTATGGCTACACCTTC.

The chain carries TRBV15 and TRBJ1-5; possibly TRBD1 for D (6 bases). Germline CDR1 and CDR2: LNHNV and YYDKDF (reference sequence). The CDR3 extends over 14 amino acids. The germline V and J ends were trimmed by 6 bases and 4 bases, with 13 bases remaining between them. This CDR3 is CATRSYRENQPQHF. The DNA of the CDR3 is TGTGCCACCAGAAGCTACAGGGAGAATCAGCCCCAGCATTTT.

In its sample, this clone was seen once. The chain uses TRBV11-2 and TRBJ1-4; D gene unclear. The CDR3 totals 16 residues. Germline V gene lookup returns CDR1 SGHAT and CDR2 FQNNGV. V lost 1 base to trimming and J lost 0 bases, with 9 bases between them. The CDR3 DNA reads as TGTGCCAGCAGCTTAGTGGCAGTTGCAACTAATGAAAAACTGTTTTTT. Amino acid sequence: CASSLVAVATNEKLFF.

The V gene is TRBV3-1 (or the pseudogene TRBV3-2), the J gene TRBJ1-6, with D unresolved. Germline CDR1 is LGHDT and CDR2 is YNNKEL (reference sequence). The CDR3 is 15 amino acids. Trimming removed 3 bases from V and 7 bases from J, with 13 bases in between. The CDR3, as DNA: TGTGCCAGCAGCCAGTCCGGGATCTCAAATTCACCCCTCCACTTT. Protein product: CASSQSGISNSPLHF.

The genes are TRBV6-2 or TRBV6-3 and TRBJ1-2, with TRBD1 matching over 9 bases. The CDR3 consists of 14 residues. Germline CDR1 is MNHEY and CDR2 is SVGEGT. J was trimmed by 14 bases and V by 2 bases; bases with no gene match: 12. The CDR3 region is CASSYVTGGFPDTF. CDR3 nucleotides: TGTGCCAGCAGTTACGTCACAGGGGGCTTTCCCGATACCTTC.

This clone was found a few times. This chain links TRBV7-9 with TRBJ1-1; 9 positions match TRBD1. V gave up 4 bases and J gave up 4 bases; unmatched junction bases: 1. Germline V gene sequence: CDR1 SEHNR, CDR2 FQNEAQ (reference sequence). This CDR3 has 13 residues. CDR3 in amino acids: CASSSQGATEAFF. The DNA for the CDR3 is TGTGCCAGCAGCTCACAGGGGGCCACTGAAGCTTTCTTT.

CDR3 sequence reads: CASRSPGQIEAFF. CDR3 bases: TGTGCCAGCAGATCCCCGGGACAGATTGAAGCTTTCTTT. This sequence joins TRBV12-3 or TRBV12-4 and TRBJ1-1; 7 nucleotides align to TRBD1. V was clipped by 6 bases and J by 7 bases; unmatched bases: 8. The CDR3 is 13 residues long.

In nucleotides, the CDR3 is TGCAGCGTGGGGCTGGACTACGAGCAGTACTTC. Protein product: CSVGLDYEQYF. J is TRBJ2-7 and V is TRBV29-1; the D gene is possibly TRBD1 (5 bases). V lost 6 bases, J lost 3 bases, and 9 bases lay in between. There are 11 residues in the CDR3. Germline CDR1 and CDR2: SQVTM and ANQGSEA.

Written as DNA, the CDR3 is TGTGCCAGCATCCTAAGAACCCTGGGGGGAGAGACCCAGTACTTC. Translation gives CASILRTLGGETQYF. This rearrangement joins TRBV21-1 to TRBJ2-5; TRBD2 was called by the table and not checked on the DNA. TRBV21-1 is marked as a pseudogene. This CDR3 is 15 amino acids long.